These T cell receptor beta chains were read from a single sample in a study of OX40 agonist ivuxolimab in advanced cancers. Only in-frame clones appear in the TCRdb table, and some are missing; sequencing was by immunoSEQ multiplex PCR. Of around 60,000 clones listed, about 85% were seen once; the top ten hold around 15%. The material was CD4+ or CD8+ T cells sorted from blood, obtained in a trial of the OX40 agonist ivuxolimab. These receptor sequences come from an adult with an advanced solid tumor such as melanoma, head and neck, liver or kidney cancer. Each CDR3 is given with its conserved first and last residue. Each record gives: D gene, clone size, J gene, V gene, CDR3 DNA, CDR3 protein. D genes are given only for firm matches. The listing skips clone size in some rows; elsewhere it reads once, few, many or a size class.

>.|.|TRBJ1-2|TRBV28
TGTGCCAGCAGAGTTTTGGGGGAAGGTGGCTACACCTTC
CASRVLGEGGYTF
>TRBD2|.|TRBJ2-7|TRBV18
TGTGCCAGCTCACCGACTAGCGCGAGCCCCTATGAGCAGTACTTC
CASSPTSASPYEQYF
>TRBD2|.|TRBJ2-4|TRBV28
TGTGCCAGCAGCACGCCGGGACTAGACCACATTCAGTACTTC
CASSTPGLDHIQYF
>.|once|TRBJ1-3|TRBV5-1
TGCGCCAGCAGCTTACAGGGAAACACCATATATTTT
CASSLQGNTIYF
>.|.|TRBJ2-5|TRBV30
TGTGCCTGGAGTCCAAACAGGGACCAAGAGACCCAGTACTTC
CAWSPNRDQETQYF
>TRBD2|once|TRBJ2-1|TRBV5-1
TGCGCCAGCAGACCCCGGACTAGCGGGTTCTACAATGAGCAGTTCTTC
CASRPRTSGFYNEQFF
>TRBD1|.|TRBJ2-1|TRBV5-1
TGCGCCAGCAGCCAGGGACAGGCGGTTTGGAATGAGCAGTTCTTC
CASSQGQAVWNEQFF
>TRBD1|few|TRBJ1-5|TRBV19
TGTGCCAGTAGTTCTACGGGACAGGGGAGAAATCAGCCCCAGCATTTT
CASSSTGQGRNQPQHF
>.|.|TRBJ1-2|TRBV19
TGTGCCAGTAGTACGAAGAGATATGGCTACACCTTC
CASSTKRYGYTF
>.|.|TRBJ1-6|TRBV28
TGTGCCAGCAGTCTACAAGATTATAATTCACCCCTCCACTTT
CASSLQDYNSPLHF
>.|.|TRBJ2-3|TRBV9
TGTGCCAGCAGCGTAAGATACCCCACAGATACGCAGTATTTT
CASSVRYPTDTQYF
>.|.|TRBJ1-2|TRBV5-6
TGTGCCAGCAGCTTGTTAGGGCAGGATCGTTACTATGGCTACACCTTC
CASSLLGQDRYYGYTF
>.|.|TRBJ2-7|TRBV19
TGTGCCAGTAGTATAGCGGCAATATCCTACGAGCAGTACTTC
CASSIAAISYEQYF
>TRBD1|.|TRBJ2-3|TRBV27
TGTGGAGCCCGACAGGGACGGGGTACGCAGTATTTT
CGARQGRGTQYF
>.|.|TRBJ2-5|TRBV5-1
TGCGCCAGCAGCTTGGGTTCCAGGTCAGAGACCCAGTACTTC
CASSLGSRSETQYF
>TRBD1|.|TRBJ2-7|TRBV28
TGTGCCAGCAGTTCCCCCTCTGGGACAGGAACTTTCCACGAGCAGTACTTC
CASSSPSGTGTFHEQYF
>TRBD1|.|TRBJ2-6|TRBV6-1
TGTGCCAGCAGTGAGGGACAGGGACGATACGGGGCCAACGTCCTGACTTTC
CASSEGQGRYGANVLTF
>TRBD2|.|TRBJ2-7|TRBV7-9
TGTGCCAGCAGCTCCCGAGGGCTAGCGGGAGGGCTGTACGAGCAGTACTTC
CASSSRGLAGGLYEQYF
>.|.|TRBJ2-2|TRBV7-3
TGTGCCAGCAGCTTTGGGCGGATAGGGCACGGGGAGCTGTTTTTT
CASSFGRIGHGELFF
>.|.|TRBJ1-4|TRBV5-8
TGTGCCAGCAGCACGGGGCCTCCAGGGGCAACTAATGAAAAACTGTTTTTT
CASSTGPPGATNEKLFF
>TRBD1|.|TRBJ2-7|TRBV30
TGTGCCTGGAGTCCGACAGGGAACTCCTACGAGCAGTACTTC
CAWSPTGNSYEQYF
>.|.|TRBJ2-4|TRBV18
TGTGCCAGCTCACCAAGGTCCCCAACGGAGATTCAGTACTTC
CASSPRSPTEIQYF
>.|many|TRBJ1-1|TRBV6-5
TGTGCCAGCAGTTACCTAACCCGGGGATCCACTGAAGCTTTCTTT
CASSYLTRGSTEAFF
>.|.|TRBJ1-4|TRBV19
TGTGCCAGTAGTCGGTTCGCAGGGAAGTCCACTAATGAAAAACTGTTTTTT
CASSRFAGKSTNEKLFF
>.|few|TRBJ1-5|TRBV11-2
TGTGCCAGCAGCTTAGATCCAAACAATCAGCCCCAGCATTTT
CASSLDPNNQPQHF
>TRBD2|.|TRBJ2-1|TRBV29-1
TGCAGCGTGCCCTATGTAGAACTAGCGGGAGTCTACAATGAGCAGTTCTTC
CSVPYVELAGVYNEQFF
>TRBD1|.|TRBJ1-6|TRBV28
TGTGCCAGCAGTCTGACAGGGTCGAGCTCCTATAATTCACCCCTCCACTTT
CASSLTGSSSYNSPLHF